Below, 9 T cell receptor beta chains from the same sample are listed, as sequenced in a study of T cell repertoires in cytomegalovirus infection. From the reads, TCRdb called clonotypes with MiXCR, one entry per CDR3 protein. Of around 570,000 distinct CDR3 sequences detected, 35% to 50% appear once; the ten largest clones hold about 46%. These receptors' antigens are unknown. Source: cultured PBMCs, taken from culture after CMV antigen stimulation. These receptors were obtained from a human donor in good health (CMV status not recorded). Some clones in this sample may be carry-over from other donors' samples.

The gene calls are TRBV7-2 and TRBJ1-6; D remains unclear. Germline CDR1 reads SGHTA; CDR2 reads FQGNSA. There are 15 residues in the CDR3. V was shortened by 7 bases and J by 5 bases, with 15 bases between the two germline ends. The CDR3 DNA reads TGTGCCAGCACCCCTCGGGCGGCCCATAATTCACCCCTCCACTTT. Its translation: CASTPRAAHNSPLHF.

This clonotype was found a few times. The J gene is TRBJ2-1, the V gene TRBV6-5; TRBD2 is a possible D gene (5 bases). This CDR3 is 15 amino acids long. Germline V gives CDR1 MNHEY, CDR2 SVGAGI. The ends were cut back, 4 bases at V and 3 bases at J, with 13 bases in the middle. As DNA, the CDR3 is TGTGCCAGCAGTTCCACGGGAATTTACTACAATGAGCAGTTCTTC. Amino acid sequence: CASSSTGIYYNEQFF.

This clonotype was seen repeatedly, ten times or more. The gene calls are TRBV7-2 and TRBJ2-2; D gene unclear. The CDR3 runs to 13 residues. The V gene lost 1 base and the J gene lost 8 bases, with 8 bases spanning the gap. The germline V gene encodes CDR1 SGHTA and CDR2 FQGNSA. This CDR3 is CASSLGLAGELFF. The DNA for the CDR3 is TGTGCCAGCAGCTTAGGACTGGCAGGGGAGCTGTTTTTT.

The J gene is TRBJ1-5, the V gene TRBV2; D gene ambiguous. Germline assignment: CDR1 SNHLY and CDR2 FYNNEI. V lost 5 bases to trimming and J lost 6 bases, with 11 bases between them. There are 13 residues in the CDR3. Written as DNA, the CDR3 is TGTGCCAGCAGTTCCGGGGATCTTCAGCCCCAGCATTTT. Translated, it gives CASSSGDLQPQHF.

J is TRBJ1-5 and V is TRBV12-3 or TRBV12-4, with a weak D call TRBD1 (5 bases). The CDR3 is 15 residues long. Trimming left V 8 bases short and J 3 bases short, with 17 bases between. The CDR3 protein is CASRRSGGNNQPQHF. The DNA of the CDR3 is TGTGCCAGCCGACGTAGTGGGGGAAACAATCAGCCCCAGCATTTT.

This chain links TRBV6-2 or TRBV6-3 with TRBJ2-1; tentative D call: TRBD1 (6 bases). Looked up from germline, CDR1 is MNHEY and CDR2 is SVGEGT. This CDR3 is built from 14 residues. V lost 7 bases and J lost 6, with 16 bases in between. In DNA, the CDR3 is TGTGCCAGCACCATCTCAGGGGCTCGCAATGAGCAGTTCTTC. Translated, it gives CASTISGARNEQFF.

Remarks on this clonotype: A read error may account for a junction end that differs from germline. This chain links TRBV7-2 with TRBJ2-5; the match to TRBD2 covers 7 bases. The CDR3 runs to 16 residues. CDR1 and CDR2 (germline): SGHTA, FQGNSA. CDR3 residues: CAGSLRPSGWKETQYF. In DNA form, the CDR3 reads TGTGCCGGCAGCTTAAGGCCTAGCGGTTGGAAAGAGACCCAGTACTTC.

The chain uses TRBV27 and TRBJ1-1; TRBD1 might be the D (6 bases). This CDR3 region has 15 residues. Germline V gene lookup returns CDR1 MNHEY and CDR2 SMNVEV (reference sequence). V was cut by 2 bases and J by 1 base, with 11 bases left in between. CDR3 nucleotide sequence: TGTGCCAGCAGTTTAAGGGGGGGATCGAACACTGAAGCTTTCTTT. Residues: CASSLRGGSNTEAFF.

V usage is TRBV7-6 and J usage is TRBJ1-5; D remains ambiguous. From germline, CDR1 is SGHVS and CDR2 FNYEAQ. The CDR3 loop spans 17 amino acids. The V gene lost 1 base and the J gene lost 1 base, with 14 bases spanning the gap. The CDR3 protein is CASSLGGRYRSNQPQHF. The CDR3 bases are TGTGCCAGCAGCTTAGGGGGTCGATATAGAAGCAATCAGCCCCAGCATTTT.